The clone carrying this T cell receptor beta chain was seen a few times. Its antigen is not identified. The sample belongs to a study of T cell repertoires in cytomegalovirus infection. TCRdb analysed the reads with MiXCR anew, one entry per CDR3 protein. This table holds a few hundred thousand distinct CDR3 sequences, approximately 15% found once. Trimming removed 9 bases at V and 0 bases at J, with 10 bases between. CDR1 SGHNT and CDR2 YYREEE come from the germline V gene (reference sequence). The CDR3 is 13 amino acids. Points from the study as a whole: Identification of carriers of CMV plus the relevant HLA was performed using cumulative public TCR beta family frequency.

The TCR comes from a human donor in good health (CMV status not recorded). Some clones in this sample may be carry-over from other donors' samples. Input material: PBMCs. The chain uses TRBV5-4 and TRBJ2-1; D not certain. The DNA of the CDR3 is TGTGCCACCACTACGTACTCCTACAATGAGCAGTTCTTC. It translates to CATTTYSYNEQFF.